A single sample is the source of the 14 T cell receptor beta chains below, sequenced in a study of patients and donors after allogeneic stem cell transplantation. In TCRdb, the RT-PCR reads were re-called with MiXCR into one record per CDR3 protein. The data show 800,000 to 1,000,000 distinct CDR3 sequences, around 17% seen once. Sequencing input: blood, either unsorted or a sorted T cell fraction (not recorded which). Receptors were obtained from a human donor who was either an allogeneic HSCT recipient or a stem cell or donor lymphocyte infusion donor (not recorded which). It is not recorded whose cells these are; they may come from a transplant donor.

This clonotype was seen repeatedly, ten times or more. J is TRBJ2-1 and V is TRBV4-1; D gene unclear. This CDR3 contains 16 residues. Germline values: CDR1 MGHRA, CDR2 YSYEKL. Between the trimmed V and J ends, which lost 1 base and 4 bases, there was a span of 14 bases. For the CDR3, the DNA is TGCGCCAGCAGCCAAGTACGAGACGACCGATACAATGAGCAGTTCTTC. It encodes CASSQVRDDRYNEQFF.

This clonotype occurred a few times. J is TRBJ2-2 and V is TRBV20-1; the D gene is possibly TRBD2 (5 bases). The CDR3 has 13 residues. The germline V and J ends were trimmed by 2 bases and 4 bases, with 8 bases remaining between them. The germline CDR1 and CDR2 sequences are DFQATT and SNEGSKA (reference sequence). This CDR3 reads CSARLAITGELFF. CDR3 nucleotide sequence: TGCAGTGCTAGACTAGCAATCACCGGGGAGCTGTTTTTT.

The rearrangement joins TRBV6-5 to TRBJ1-1; D is unclear. Trimming removed 0 bases from V and 1 base from J, with 9 bases in between. This CDR3 comprises 15 residues. CDR1 is MNHEY, CDR2 SVGAGI, per germline. The CDR3 DNA follows: TGTGCCAGCAGTTACTCGCCGGTTCCGAACACTGAAGCTTTCTTT. It specifies CASSYSPVPNTEAFF.

Only a few counts were recorded for this clonotype. V is TRBV12-3 or TRBV12-4 and J is TRBJ2-3; D gene uncertain. The V end was cut by 9 bases, the J end by 4 bases, with 14 bases between. The CDR3 extends over 13 amino acids. The CDR3 here is CASQARSADTQYF. The CDR3, as DNA: TGTGCCAGTCAGGCTAGGAGTGCAGATACGCAGTATTTT.

Here the CDR3 reads CASSLESGFADTQYF. CDR3 bases: TGTGCCAGCAGTTTAGAATCAGGATTCGCAGATACGCAGTATTTT. This chain links TRBV12-3 or TRBV12-4 with TRBJ2-3, with no clear D. Trimming took 1 base from V and 4 from J, leaving 12 bases between them. The CDR3 is 15 amino acids.

The rearrangement uses TRBV12-3 or TRBV12-4 and TRBJ2-5; 7 bases line up with TRBD1. V shed 6 bases, J shed 5 bases, and the junction held 6 bases outside the gene matches. The CDR3 length is 13 residues. DNA for the CDR3: TGTGCCAGCAGGGTGACAGGGCCGGAGACCCAGTACTTC. Translating gives CASRVTGPETQYF.

This clonotype occurred a few times. This chain uses TRBV5-1 with TRBJ1-4; possibly TRBD1 for D (5 bases). This CDR3 comprises 15 residues. V lost 0 bases and J lost 3, with 9 bases in between. In germline, CDR1 is SGHRS, CDR2 YFSETQ. CDR3 sequence reads: CASSLAGTANEKLFF. The CDR3 DNA reads TGCGCCAGCAGCTTGGCCGGGACGGCTAATGAAAAACTGTTTTTT.

The V and J genes are TRBV20-1 and TRBJ2-1; 11 positions agree with TRBD2. There are 16 residues in the CDR3. Germline-derived CDR1 and CDR2 are DFQATT and SNEGSKA (reference sequence). V was clipped by 3 bases and J by 2 bases; unmatched bases: 6. CDR3 in DNA: TGCAGTGCTAGCGTAACTAGCGGGAGTCCCTACAATGAGCAGTTCTTC. Amino acids: CSASVTSGSPYNEQFF.

This clonotype was observed a few times. This rearrangement joins TRBV6-1 to TRBJ2-5, with 10 bases fitting TRBD2. CDR1 is MNHNS and CDR2 is SASEGT in the germline V gene. This CDR3 contains 15 residues. V was clipped by 5 bases and J by 5 bases; unmatched bases: 8. The CDR3 coding sequence is TGTGCCAGCAGTCCCGCCCTAGCGGGAGTTGAGACCCAGTACTTC. Its translation is CASSPALAGVETQYF.

The rearrangement links TRBV5-1 to TRBJ1-2; D may be TRBD1 (6 bases). This CDR3 has 16 residues. Germline-derived CDR1 and CDR2 are SGHRS and YFSETQ. V dropped 0 bases and J dropped 6 bases, with 18 bases sitting between them. The CDR3 DNA reads as TGCGCCAGCAGCTTGGACCCAGGGGCCCCGATGGATGGCTACACCTTC. It yields the protein CASSLDPGAPMDGYTF.

The table lists this clonotype with a few counts. The rearrangement links TRBV5-4 to TRBJ2-7; D not certain. Germline V lookup: CDR1 SGHNT, CDR2 YYREEE (reference sequence). The CDR3 contains 12 residues. The V end lost 8 bases, the J end lost 6 bases, and 15 bases lay between the germline ends. The CDR3 reads CASRTDPGEQYF. The DNA of the CDR3 is TGTGCCAGTCGGACCGACCCGGGCGAGCAGTACTTC. The complete variable domain, with remaining parts taken from reference TRBV5-4 and TRBJ2-7, reads ETGVTQSPTHLIKTRGQQVTLRCSSQSGHNTVSWYQQALGQGPQFIFQYYREEENGRGNFPPRFSGLQFPNYSSELNVNALELDDSALYLCASRTDPGEQYFGPGTRLTVT.

The chain employs TRBV9 and TRBJ2-5; possible D gene TRBD1, 7 bases. This CDR3 spans 14 amino acids. Germline V gene data show CDR1 as SGDLS and CDR2 as YYNGEE. V lost 2 bases to trimming and J lost 3 bases, with 11 bases between them. The CDR3 region is CASSVRGTEETQYF. The CDR3 DNA reads TGTGCCAGCAGCGTTCGCGGGACAGAAGAGACCCAGTACTTC.

The rearrangement links TRBV3-1 to TRBJ1-2; no definite D call. CDR3 length: 15 amino acids. Germline CDR1 LGHDT, CDR2 YNNKEL (reference sequence). Trimming cost V 1 base and J 4 bases, with 13 bases left between them. The CDR3, as DNA: TGTGCCAGCAGCCAAGGAACACGGACGATCTATGGCTACACCTTC. It translates to CASSQGTRTIYGYTF.

This clonotype was seen only a few times. The chain links TRBV20-1 to TRBJ1-1, with a tentative D call TRBD1 (6 bases). Germline loops: CDR1 DFQATT, CDR2 SNEGSKA (reference sequence). V lost 5 bases and J lost 0, with 7 bases in between. The CDR3 is 12 residues long. CDR3 DNA: TGCAGTGCTGACAGGATGAACACTGAAGCTTTCTTT. Amino acids: CSADRMNTEAFF.